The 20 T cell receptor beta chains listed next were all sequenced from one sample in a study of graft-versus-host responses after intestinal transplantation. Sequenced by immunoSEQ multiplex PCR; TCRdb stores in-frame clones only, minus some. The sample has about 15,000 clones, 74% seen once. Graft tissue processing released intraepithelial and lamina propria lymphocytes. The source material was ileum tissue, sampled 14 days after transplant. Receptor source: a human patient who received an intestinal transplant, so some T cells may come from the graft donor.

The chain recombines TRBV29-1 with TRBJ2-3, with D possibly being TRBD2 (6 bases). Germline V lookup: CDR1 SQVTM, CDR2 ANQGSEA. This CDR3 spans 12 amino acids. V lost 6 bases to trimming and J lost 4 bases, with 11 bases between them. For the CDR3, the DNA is TGCAGCGTCGCCGGGGGTGCAGATACGCAGTATTTT. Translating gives CSVAGGADTQYF.

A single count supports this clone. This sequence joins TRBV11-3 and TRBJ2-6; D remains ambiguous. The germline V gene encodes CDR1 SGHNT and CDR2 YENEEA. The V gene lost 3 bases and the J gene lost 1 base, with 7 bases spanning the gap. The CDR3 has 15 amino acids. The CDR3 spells CASSFSQSGANVLTF. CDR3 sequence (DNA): TGTGCCAGCAGCTTTTCACAATCTGGGGCCAACGTCCTGACTTTC.

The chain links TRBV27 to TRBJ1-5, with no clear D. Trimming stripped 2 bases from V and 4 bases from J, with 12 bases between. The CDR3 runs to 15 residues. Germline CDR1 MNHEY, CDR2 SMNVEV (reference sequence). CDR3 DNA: TGTGCCAGCAGTTTAGGGCAGCTAGGTAATCAGCCCCAGCATTTT. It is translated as CASSLGQLGNQPQHF.

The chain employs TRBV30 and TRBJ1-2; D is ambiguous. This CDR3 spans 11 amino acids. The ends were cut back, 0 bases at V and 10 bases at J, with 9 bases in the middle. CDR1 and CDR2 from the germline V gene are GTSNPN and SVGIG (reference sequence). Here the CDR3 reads CAWSVHTDYTF. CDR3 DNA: TGTGCCTGGAGTGTACACACGGACTACACCTTC.

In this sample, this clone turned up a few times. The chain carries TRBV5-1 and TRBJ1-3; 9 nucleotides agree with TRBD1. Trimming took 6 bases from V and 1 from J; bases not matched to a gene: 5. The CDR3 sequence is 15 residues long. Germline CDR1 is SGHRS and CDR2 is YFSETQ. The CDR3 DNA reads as TGCGCCAGCACTGCTGGGACAGGGTCTGGAAACACCATATATTTT. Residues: CASTAGTGSGNTIYF.

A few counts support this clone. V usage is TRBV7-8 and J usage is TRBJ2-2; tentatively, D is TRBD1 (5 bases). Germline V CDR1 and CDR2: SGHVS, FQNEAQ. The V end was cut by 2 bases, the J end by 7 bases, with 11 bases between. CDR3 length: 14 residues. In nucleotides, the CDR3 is TGTGCCAGCAGCTTACAGGGCGCCGGCGGGGAGCTGTTTTTT. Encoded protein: CASSLQGAGGELFF.

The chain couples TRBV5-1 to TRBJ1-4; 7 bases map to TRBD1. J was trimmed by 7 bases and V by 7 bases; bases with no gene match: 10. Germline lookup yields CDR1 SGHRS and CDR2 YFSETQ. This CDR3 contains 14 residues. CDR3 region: CASPWRGRSEKLFF. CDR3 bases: TGCGCCAGCCCGTGGAGGGGGCGCAGTGAAAAACTGTTTTTT.

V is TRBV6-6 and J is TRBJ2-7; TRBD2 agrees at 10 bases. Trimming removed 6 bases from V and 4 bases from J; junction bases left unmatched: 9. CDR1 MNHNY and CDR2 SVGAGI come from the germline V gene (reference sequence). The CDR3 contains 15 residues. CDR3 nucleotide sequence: TGTGCCAGCAGAAGCGAGCGGGAGGGTATGTACGAGCAGTACTTC. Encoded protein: CASRSEREGMYEQYF.

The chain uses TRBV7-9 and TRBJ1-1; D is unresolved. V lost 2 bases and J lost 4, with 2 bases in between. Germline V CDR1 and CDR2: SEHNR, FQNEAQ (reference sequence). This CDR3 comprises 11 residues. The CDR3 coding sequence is TGTGCCAGCAGCTTATTCACTGAAGCTTTCTTT. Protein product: CASSLFTEAFF.

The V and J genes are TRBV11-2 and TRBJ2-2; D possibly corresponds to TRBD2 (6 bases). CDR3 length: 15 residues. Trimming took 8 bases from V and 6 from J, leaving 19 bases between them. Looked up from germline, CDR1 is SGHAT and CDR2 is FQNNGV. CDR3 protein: CASVMGRDAAGELFF. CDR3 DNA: TGTGCCAGCGTCATGGGGCGGGATGCTGCCGGGGAGCTGTTTTTT.

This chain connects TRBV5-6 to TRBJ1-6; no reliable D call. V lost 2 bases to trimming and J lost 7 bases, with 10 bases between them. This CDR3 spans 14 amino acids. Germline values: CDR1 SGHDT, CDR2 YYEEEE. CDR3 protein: CASSLSVDNSPLHF. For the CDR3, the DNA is TGTGCCAGCAGCTTAAGTGTGGACAATTCACCCCTCCACTTT.

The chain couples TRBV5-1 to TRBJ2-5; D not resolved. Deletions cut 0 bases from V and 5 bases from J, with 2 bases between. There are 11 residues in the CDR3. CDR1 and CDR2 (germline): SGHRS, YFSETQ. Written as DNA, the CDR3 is TGCGCCAGCAGCTTGGACGAGACCCAGTACTTC. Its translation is CASSLDETQYF.

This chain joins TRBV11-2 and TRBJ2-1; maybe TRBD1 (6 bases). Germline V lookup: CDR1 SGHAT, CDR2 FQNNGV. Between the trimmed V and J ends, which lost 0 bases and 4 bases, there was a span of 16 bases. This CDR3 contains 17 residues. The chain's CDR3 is CASSLEVNRAGYNEQFF. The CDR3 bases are TGTGCCAGCAGCTTAGAAGTGAACAGGGCGGGTTACAATGAGCAGTTCTTC.

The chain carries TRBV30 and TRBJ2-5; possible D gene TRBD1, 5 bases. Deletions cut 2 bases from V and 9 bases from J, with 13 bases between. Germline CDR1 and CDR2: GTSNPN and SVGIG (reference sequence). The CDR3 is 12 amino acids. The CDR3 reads CAWSIGAGSQYF. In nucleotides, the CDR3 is TGTGCCTGGAGTATAGGGGCCGGGTCCCAGTACTTC.

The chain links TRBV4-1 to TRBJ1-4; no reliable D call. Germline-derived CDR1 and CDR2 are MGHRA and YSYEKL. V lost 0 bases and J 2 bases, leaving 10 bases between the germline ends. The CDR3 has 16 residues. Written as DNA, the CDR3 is TGCGCCAGCAGCCAAGATGGGTCGGGGACTAATGAAAAACTGTTTTTT. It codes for CASSQDGSGTNEKLFF.

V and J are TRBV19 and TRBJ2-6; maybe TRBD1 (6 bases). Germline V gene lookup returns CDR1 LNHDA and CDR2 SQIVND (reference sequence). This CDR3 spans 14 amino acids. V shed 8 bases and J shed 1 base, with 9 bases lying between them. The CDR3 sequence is CASRGGSGANVLTF. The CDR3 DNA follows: TGTGCCAGTCGAGGGGGTTCTGGGGCCAACGTCCTGACTTTC. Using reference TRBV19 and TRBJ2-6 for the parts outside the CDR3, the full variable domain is DGGITQSPKYLFRKEGQNVTLSCEQNLNHDAMYWYRQDPGQGLRLIYYSQIVNDFQKGDIAEGYSVSREKKESFPLTVTSAQKNPTAFYLCASRGGSGANVLTFGAGSRLTVL.

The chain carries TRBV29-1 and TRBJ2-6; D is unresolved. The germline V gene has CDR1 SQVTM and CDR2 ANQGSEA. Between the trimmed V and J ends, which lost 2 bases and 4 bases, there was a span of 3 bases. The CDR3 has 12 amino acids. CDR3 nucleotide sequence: TGCAGCGTTGAAACCGGGGCCAACGTCCTGACTTTC. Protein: CSVETGANVLTF.

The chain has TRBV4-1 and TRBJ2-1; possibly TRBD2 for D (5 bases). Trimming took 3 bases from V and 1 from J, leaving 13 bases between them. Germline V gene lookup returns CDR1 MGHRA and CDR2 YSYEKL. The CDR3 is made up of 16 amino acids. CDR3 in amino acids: CASSHSLEGSYNEQFF. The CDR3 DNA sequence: TGCGCCAGCAGCCACTCCCTAGAGGGTTCCTACAATGAGCAGTTCTTC.

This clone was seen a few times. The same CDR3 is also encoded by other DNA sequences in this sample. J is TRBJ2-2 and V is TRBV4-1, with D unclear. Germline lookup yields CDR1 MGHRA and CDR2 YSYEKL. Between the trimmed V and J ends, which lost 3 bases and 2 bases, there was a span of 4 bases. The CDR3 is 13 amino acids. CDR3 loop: CASSHTNTGELFF. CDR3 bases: TGCGCCAGCAGCCATACAAACACCGGGGAGCTGTTTTTT.

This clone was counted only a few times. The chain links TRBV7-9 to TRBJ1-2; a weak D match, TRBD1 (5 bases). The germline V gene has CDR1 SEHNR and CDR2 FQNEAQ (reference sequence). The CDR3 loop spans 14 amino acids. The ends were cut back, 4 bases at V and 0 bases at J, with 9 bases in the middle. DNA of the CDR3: TGTGCCAGCAGCTGGGGACGGGCTAACTATGGCTACACCTTC. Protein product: CASSWGRANYGYTF.